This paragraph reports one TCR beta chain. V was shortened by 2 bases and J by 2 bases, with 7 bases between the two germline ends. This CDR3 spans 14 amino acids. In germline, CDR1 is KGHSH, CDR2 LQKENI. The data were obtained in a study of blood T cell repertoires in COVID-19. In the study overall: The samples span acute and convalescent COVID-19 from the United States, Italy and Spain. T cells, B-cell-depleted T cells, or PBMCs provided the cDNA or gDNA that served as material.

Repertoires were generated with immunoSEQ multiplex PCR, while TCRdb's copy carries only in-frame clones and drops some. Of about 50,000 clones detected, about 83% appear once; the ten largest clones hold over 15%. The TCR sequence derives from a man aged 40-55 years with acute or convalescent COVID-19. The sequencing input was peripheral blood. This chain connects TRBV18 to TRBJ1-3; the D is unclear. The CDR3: CASSPAGAGNTIYF. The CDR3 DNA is TGTGCCAGCTCACCAGCGGGCGCTGGAAACACCATATATTTT.